This is a list of T cell receptor beta chains from one sample in a study of shared clonotypes between healthy human individuals. Repertoires were generated with immunoSEQ multiplex PCR, while TCRdb's copy carries only in-frame clones and drops some. The repertoire holds approximately 2,000,000 clones, with 85% to 95% as singletons. The sample consisted of naive CD4+ T cells from PBMCs. These receptors all stem from a man aged 18-30 years in good health. Some clones in this sample may be carry-over from other donors' samples. The CDR3 runs from the conserved cysteine through the conserved F or W. Each record gives: V gene, D gene, J gene, clone size, CDR3 DNA, CDR3 protein. D genes are given only for firm matches. Only some rows state a clone size, as once, few, many or a class for expanded clones.

TRBV25-1	.	TRBJ2-1	.	TGTGCCAGCAGTGATTTTGGGGGAAGGTCCTACAATGAGCAGTTCTTC	CASSDFGGRSYNEQFF
TRBV2	.	TRBJ1-1	few	TGTGCCAGCCGGGAGGGGCAGGGACGCACTGAAGCTTTCTTT	CASREGQGRTEAFF
TRBV5-1	.	TRBJ2-5	.	TGCGCCAGCAGCTCGATCCTCCAAGAGACCCAGTACTTC	CASSSILQETQYF
TRBV7-8	TRBD1	TRBJ2-7	.	TGTGCCAGCAGCTTCTATCTACAGGGGACCTACGAGCAGTACTTC	CASSFYLQGTYEQYF
TRBV7-2	TRBD2	TRBJ2-1	.	TGTGCCAGCAGCTTAGCGAGGGCTAGCGGGGTCCGGGAGCAGTTCTTC	CASSLARASGVREQFF
TRBV2	.	TRBJ2-1	.	TGTGCCAGCAGTGAGACAGCCTACAATGAGCAGTTCTTC	CASSETAYNEQFF
TRBV12-5	TRBD1	TRBJ1-1	.	TGTGCTAGTGGTTTGGCAACAGGGGACCAGGTTGTAGGATCAGACACTGAAGCTTTCTTT	CASGLATGDQVVGSDTEAFF
TRBV5-1	.	TRBJ1-4	.	TGCGCCAGCAGCCCGGACGGACGGAGAAATGAAAAACTGTTTTTT	CASSPDGRRNEKLFF
TRBV28	.	TRBJ2-7	.	TGTGCCAGCAGTTTCCCGGATTCGGGACGCTTCTCCTACGAGCAGTACTTC	CASSFPDSGRFSYEQYF
TRBV28	.	TRBJ2-6	.	TGTGCCAGCAGTTTATTGAGAGGGGCTGGGGCCAACGTCCTGACTTTC	CASSLLRGAGANVLTF
TRBV18	.	TRBJ1-2	.	TGTGCCAGCTCACCACCCGAAGGGAACGGCTACACCTTC	CASSPPEGNGYTF
TRBV7-2	TRBD1	TRBJ2-7	.	TGTGCCAGCAGCCTACAGGACAGGGGTCCCTACGAGCAGTACTTC	CASSLQDRGPYEQYF
TRBV10-1	TRBD2	TRBJ2-7	.	TGCGCCAGCAGTGAGTCGGGGGGGAACGAGCAGTACTTC	CASSESGGNEQYF
TRBV6-1	.	TRBJ1-3	.	TGTGCCAGACCCCTTTCGAGCTCTGGAAACACCATATATTTT	CARPLSSSGNTIYF
TRBV4-3	.	TRBJ1-1	.	TGCGCCAGCAGCCAAGAGACCGGGACCCAGAACACTGAAGCTTTCTTT	CASSQETGTQNTEAFF
TRBV7-3	TRBD2	TRBJ2-7	once	TGTGCCAGCAGCTTGGGGGGGACCTACGAGCAGTACTTC	CASSLGGTYEQYF
TRBV7-6	TRBD2	TRBJ2-2	.	TGTGCCAGCAGCTTAGAGCTAGCGGAAAACACCGGGGAGCTGTTTTTT	CASSLELAENTGELFF
TRBV11-2	.	TRBJ2-7	once	TGTGCCAGCAGCCCTAGACGCTCCCGACAGGACCAGACCTACGAGCAGTACTTC	CASSPRRSRQDQTYEQYF
TRBV12-5	.	TRBJ1-5	.	TGTGCTAGTGGTTTGGGAAGGGGGCAGCCCCAGCATTTT	CASGLGRGQPQHF
TRBV28	TRBD2	TRBJ2-1	.	TGTGCCAGCAGTCCCGGGACTAGCGGGAGATATAATGAGCAGTTCTTC	CASSPGTSGRYNEQFF
TRBV21-1	.	TRBJ2-3	once	TGTGCCAGCAGCAAGGACTGTACGCAGTATTTT	CASSKDCTQYF
TRBV19	TRBD2	TRBJ2-1	.	TGTGCCAGTAGTATCCCTTTTCGGTCGACTAGCGGGATCCTCTACAATGAGCAGTTCTTC	CASSIPFRSTSGILYNEQFF